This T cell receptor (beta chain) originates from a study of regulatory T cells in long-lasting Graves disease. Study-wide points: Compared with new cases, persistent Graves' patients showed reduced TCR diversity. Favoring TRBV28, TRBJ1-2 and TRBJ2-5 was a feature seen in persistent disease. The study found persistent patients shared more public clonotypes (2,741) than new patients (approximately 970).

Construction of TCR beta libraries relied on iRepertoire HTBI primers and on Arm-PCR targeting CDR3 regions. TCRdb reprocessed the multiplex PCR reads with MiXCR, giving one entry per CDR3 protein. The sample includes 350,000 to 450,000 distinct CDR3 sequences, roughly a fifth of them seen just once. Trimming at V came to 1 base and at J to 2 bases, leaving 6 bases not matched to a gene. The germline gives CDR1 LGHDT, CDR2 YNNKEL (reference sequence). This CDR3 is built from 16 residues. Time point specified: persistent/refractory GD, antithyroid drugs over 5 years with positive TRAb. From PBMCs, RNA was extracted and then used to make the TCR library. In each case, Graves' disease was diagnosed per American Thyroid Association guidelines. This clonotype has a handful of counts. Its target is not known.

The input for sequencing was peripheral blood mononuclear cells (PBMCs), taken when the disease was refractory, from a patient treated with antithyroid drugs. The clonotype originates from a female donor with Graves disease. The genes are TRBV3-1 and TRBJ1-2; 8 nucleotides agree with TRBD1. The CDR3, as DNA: TGTGCCAGCAGCCAAGGGACAGGGACATTAAACTATGGCTACACCTTC. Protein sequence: CASSQGTGTLNYGYTF.